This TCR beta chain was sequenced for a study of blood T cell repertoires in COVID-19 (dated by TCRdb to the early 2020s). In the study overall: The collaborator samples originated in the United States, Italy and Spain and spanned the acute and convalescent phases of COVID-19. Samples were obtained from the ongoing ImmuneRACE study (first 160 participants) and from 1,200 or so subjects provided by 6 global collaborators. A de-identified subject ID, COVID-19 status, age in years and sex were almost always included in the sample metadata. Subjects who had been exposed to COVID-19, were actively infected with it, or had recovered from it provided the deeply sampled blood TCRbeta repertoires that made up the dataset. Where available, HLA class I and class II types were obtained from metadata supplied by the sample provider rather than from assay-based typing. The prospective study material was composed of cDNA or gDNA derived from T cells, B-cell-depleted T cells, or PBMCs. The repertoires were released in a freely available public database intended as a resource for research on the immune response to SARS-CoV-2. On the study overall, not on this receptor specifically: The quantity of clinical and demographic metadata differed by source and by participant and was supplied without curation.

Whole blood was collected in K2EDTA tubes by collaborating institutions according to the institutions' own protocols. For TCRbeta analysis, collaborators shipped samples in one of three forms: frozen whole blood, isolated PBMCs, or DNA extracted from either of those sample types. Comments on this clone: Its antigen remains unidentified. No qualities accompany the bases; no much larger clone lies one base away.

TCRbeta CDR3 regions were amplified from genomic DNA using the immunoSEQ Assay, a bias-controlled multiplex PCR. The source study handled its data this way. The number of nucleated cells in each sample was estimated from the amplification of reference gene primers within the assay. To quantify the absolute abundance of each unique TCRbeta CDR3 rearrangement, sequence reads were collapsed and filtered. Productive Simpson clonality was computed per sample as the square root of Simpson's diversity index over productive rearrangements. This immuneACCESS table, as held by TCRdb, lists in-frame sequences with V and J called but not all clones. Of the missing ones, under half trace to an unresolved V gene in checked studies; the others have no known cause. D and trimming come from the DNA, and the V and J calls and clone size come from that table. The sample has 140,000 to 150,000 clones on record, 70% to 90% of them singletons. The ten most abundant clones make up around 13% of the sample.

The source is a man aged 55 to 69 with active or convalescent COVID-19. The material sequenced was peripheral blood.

The DNA sequence reads TGTGCCAGCTTTCAGGGTAACCCCCTGAACACTGAAGCTTTCTTT. The encoded protein is CASFQGNPLNTEAFF. The chain uses TRBV18 and TRBJ1-1; possibly the D gene is TRBD1, per 5 matching bases. V gives up 7 bases and J gives up 0 bases, and the segment between their germline ends measures 15 bases. CDR1 and CDR2, looked up from the germline V gene, are KGHSH and LQKENI. Including cysteine and phenylalanine, the CDR3 has 15 amino acids. Of the read, only the CDR3 DNA is kept; its 45 bases are in frame from base 1. Beyond the CDR3, the reference TRBV18 and TRBJ1-1 genes provide the residues; the full variable domain reads: NAGVMQNPRHLVRRRGQEARLRCSPMKGHSHVYWYRQLPEEGLKFMVYLQKENIIDESGMPKERFSAEFPKEGPSILRIQQVVRGDSAAYFCASFQGNPLNTEAFFGQGTRLTVV.